These 20 T cell receptor beta chains were all obtained from the same sample, sequenced in a study of T cell responses to AZD1222 COVID-19 vaccine. Sequencing used immunoSEQ multiplex PCR; TCRdb keeps in-frame clones, though not all of them. The sample has 130,000 to 150,000 clones; 90% to 95% are singletons. Material: peripheral blood, obtained on day 0 of AZD1222 vaccination. These receptors all come from an adult in good health.

This rearrangement joins TRBV19 to TRBJ1-5; TRBD1 agrees at 7 bases. The V gene end was trimmed by 6 bases and the J gene end by 2 bases; junction bases not matched to a gene: 7. The CDR3 runs to 15 residues. Germline V gives CDR1 LNHDA, CDR2 SQIVND (reference sequence). CDR3 protein: CASRRTGAGNQPQHF. The CDR3, as DNA: TGTGCCAGTAGGCGTACAGGGGCTGGCAATCAGCCCCAGCATTTT.

The rearrangement joins TRBV11-1 to TRBJ1-1; TRBD1 agrees at 7 bases. J was trimmed by 5 bases and V by 4 bases; bases with no gene match: 7. This CDR3 region has 14 residues. Germline CDR1 and CDR2: SGHAT and FQDESV (reference sequence). The CDR3 sequence is CASSSRTGRTEAFF. In DNA, the CDR3 is TGTGCCAGCAGCTCCCGGACAGGCCGGACTGAAGCTTTCTTT.

The CDR3 sequence is CASSLWGGDEQFF. CDR3 sequence (DNA): TGTGCCAGCAGTTTATGGGGGGGGGATGAGCAGTTCTTC. This chain uses TRBV12-3 or TRBV12-4 with TRBJ2-1; 7 nucleotides agree with TRBD2. The CDR3 has 13 residues. The V segment lost 2 bases and the J segment 8 bases; nucleotides outside the gene matches: 3.

J is TRBJ1-5 and V is TRBV7-8, with TRBD1 identical over 11 bases. J was trimmed by 6 bases and V by 5 bases; bases with no gene match: 3. The germline V gene has CDR1 SGHVS and CDR2 FQNEAQ. This CDR3 has 14 amino acids. CDR3 coding DNA: TGTGCCAGCAGCCGGGACAGGGGGGTTCAGCCCCAGCATTTT. As protein: CASSRDRGVQPQHF.

The rearrangement joins TRBV18 to TRBJ1-3; D gene ambiguous. Germline values: CDR1 KGHSH, CDR2 LQKENI. The CDR3 is 17 amino acids. The V gene lost 3 bases and the J gene lost 4 bases, with 19 bases spanning the gap. The CDR3, as DNA: TGTGCCAGCTCACCGAACGGGCTCACCCATGGGGGAAACACCATATATTTT. Protein: CASSPNGLTHGGNTIYF.

The rearrangement links TRBV11-1 to TRBJ2-1; a weak D match, TRBD1 (6 bases). Germline CDR1 reads SGHAT; CDR2 reads FQDESV (reference sequence). The V and J ends lost 5 bases and 10 bases respectively, with 21 bases between them. The CDR3 consists of 15 residues. The chain's CDR3 is CASSPTVWGPTEQFF. In nucleotides, the CDR3 is TGTGCCAGCAGCCCCACGGTGTGGGGGCCCACCGAGCAGTTCTTC.

The rearrangement links TRBV6-4 to TRBJ2-3; TRBD2 matches 12 bases. The CDR3 has 15 residues. CDR1 MRHNA and CDR2 SNTAGT come from the germline V gene. After removal of 6 bases from V and 4 bases from J, the junction contained 5 bases not matched to a gene. The CDR3 spells CASSQLAGGPDTQYF. The CDR3 region has the DNA TGTGCCAGCAGCCAGCTAGCGGGGGGGCCAGATACGCAGTATTTT.

The rearrangement links TRBV11-2 to TRBJ1-4; D call uncertain. Per germline, CDR1 SGHAT and CDR2 FQNNGV. The CDR3 covers 13 residues. Trimming removed 4 bases at V and 11 bases at J, with 14 bases between. CDR3 sequence (DNA): TGTGCCAGCAGCTCTTCCTCCCTCGGGAAACTGTTTTTT. Residues: CASSSSSLGKLFF.

This clone was counted a few times. The V gene is TRBV4-2, the J gene TRBJ2-7; a weak D match, TRBD2 (5 bases). The CDR3 totals 15 residues. Germline CDR1 LGHNA, CDR2 YNFKEQ. Trimming shortened V by 0 bases and J by 0 bases, and 9 bases separated the two germline ends. In nucleotides, the CDR3 is TGTGCCAGCAGCCAAGATTACGGGGACTCCTACGAGCAGTACTTC. This encodes CASSQDYGDSYEQYF.

V and J are TRBV10-3 and TRBJ1-4, with D perhaps matching TRBD1 (5 bases). The CDR3 contains 16 residues. Germline CDR1 ENHRY, CDR2 SYGVKD. Trimming cost V 3 bases and J 6 bases, with 17 bases left between them. CDR3 region: CAISEFGGAQDEKLFF. CDR3 DNA sequence: TGTGCCATCAGTGAATTTGGAGGGGCCCAGGATGAAAAACTGTTTTTT.

The chain has TRBV3-1 (or the pseudogene TRBV3-2) and TRBJ2-2; D is unresolved. The length of the CDR3 is 12 residues. Germline CDR1 LGHDT, CDR2 YNNKEL (reference sequence). V lost 2 bases and J lost 7, with 5 bases in between. This chain's CDR3 is CASSQRIGELFF. DNA for the CDR3: TGTGCCAGCAGCCAAAGAATCGGGGAGCTGTTTTTT.

This clone came up once. The chain couples TRBV6-1 to TRBJ1-2; 8 bases map to TRBD1. J lost 5 bases, V lost 7 bases, and 6 bases had no gene match. The CDR3 is made up of 13 amino acids. Germline CDR1 is MNHNS and CDR2 is SASEGT. The CDR3 loop reads CASMDRVRYGYTF. CDR3 nucleotides: TGTGCCAGCATGGACAGGGTTAGATATGGCTACACCTTC.

This sequence joins TRBV2 and TRBJ2-2, with D perhaps given as TRBD1 or TRBD2 (5 bases each). CDR1 is SNHLY, CDR2 FYNNEI, per germline. Between the trimmed V and J ends, which lost 8 bases and 0 bases, there was a span of 16 bases. This CDR3 region has 16 residues. The CDR3 DNA sequence: TGTGCCAGCCTCGGTGGGGACCATACGAACACCGGGGAGCTGTTTTTT. Translated, it gives CASLGGDHTNTGELFF.

The chain uses TRBV14 and TRBJ2-1; the D gene could be TRBD1 or TRBD2 (5 bases each). This CDR3 spans 14 amino acids. Germline CDR1 and CDR2: SGHDN and FVKESK. V was clipped by 4 bases and J by 12 bases, with 19 bases between them. CDR3: CASSPWTGDGGQFF. CDR3 bases: TGTGCCAGCAGCCCCTGGACTGGGGACGGCGGGCAGTTCTTC.

This rearrangement joins TRBV6-2 or TRBV6-3 to TRBJ2-4, with D perhaps TRBD1 (6 bases). V was pared by 2 bases and J by 6 bases, with 26 bases between. In germline, CDR1 is MNHEY, CDR2 SVGEGT. This CDR3 comprises 19 residues. The CDR3 here is CASSYGGWEGGRSPNIQYF. The CDR3 nucleotides are TGTGCCAGCAGTTACGGGGGCTGGGAAGGTGGTAGAAGCCCAAACATTCAGTACTTC.

This clone appeared once. V and J are TRBV7-9 and TRBJ1-1; perhaps TRBD1 as D (5 bases). The germline V and J ends were trimmed by 4 bases and 0 bases, with 12 bases remaining between them. Germline lookup yields CDR1 SEHNR and CDR2 FQNEAQ (reference sequence). This CDR3 region has 15 residues. The CDR3 DNA is TGTGCCAGCAGCTCTGCGGTAGGGGTGAACACTGAAGCTTTCTTT. It encodes CASSSAVGVNTEAFF.

This chain joins TRBV6-2 or TRBV6-3 and TRBJ2-7; D is undetermined. In germline, CDR1 is MNHEY, CDR2 SVGEGT. V lost 2 bases and J lost 9, with 11 bases in between. CDR3 length: 12 amino acids. Here the CDR3 DNA reads TGTGCCAGCAGTTACCTTGACGCCGTGCAGTACTTC. Translating it yields CASSYLDAVQYF.

J is TRBJ1-2 and V is TRBV7-9; D is perhaps TRBD1 (6 bases). This CDR3 comprises 13 residues. V lost 0 bases to trimming and J lost 7 bases, with 9 bases between them. In germline, CDR1 is SEHNR, CDR2 FQNEAQ (reference sequence). DNA of the CDR3: TGTGCCAGCAGCTTAGCGTCGGGGGCTGGCTACACCTTC. Amino acids: CASSLASGAGYTF.

V usage is TRBV19 and J usage is TRBJ1-6; 9 bases align to TRBD1. V was pared by 9 bases and J by 11 bases, with 17 bases of the junction left unmatched. The CDR3 spans 16 residues. From germline, CDR1 is LNHDA and CDR2 SQIVND (reference sequence). The CDR3 protein is CASTQTGGSPRTPLHF. The DNA for the CDR3 is TGTGCCAGCACCCAAACAGGGGGCAGTCCCAGGACACCCCTCCACTTT.

This rearrangement joins TRBV5-1 to TRBJ1-1, with 8 bases matching TRBD1. The CDR3 contains 14 residues. Trimming at V came to 0 bases and at J to 4 bases, leaving 2 bases not matched to a gene. Germline assignment: CDR1 SGHRS and CDR2 YFSETQ. The CDR3 sequence is CASSLDRGGTEAFF. The CDR3 DNA is TGCGCCAGCAGCTTGGACAGGGGGGGCACTGAAGCTTTCTTT.